Given below is one T cell receptor (beta chain) in context. Its antigen is currently unknown. Produced via immunoSEQ multiplex PCR; TCRdb's table is partial and in-frame only. Of about 33,000 clones listed, about nine tenths are singletons. This specimen comes from a study of lymphopenia after photon versus proton radiotherapy. This CDR3 region has 14 residues. The V end was cut by 2 bases, the J end by 1 base, with 9 bases between. The germline V gene encodes CDR1 SGHRS and CDR2 YFSETQ. Whole-study results and caveats: Authors raise, but do not show, better survival with proton therapy. After lymphocyte nadir, photon-treated repertoires showed oligoclonal expansion, especially CD8+ Temra. In patients who died, overall survival fell as post-nadir TCR diversity dropped more. Photon-treated patients lost naive T cells and TCR diversity; proton-treated stayed stable.

This specimen consisted of peripheral blood, obtained from a patient treated with photon-based radiotherapy. The sequence was collected from a woman aged 45 to 65 with pancreatic cancer. J is TRBJ2-5 and V is TRBV5-1, with D tentatively TRBD1 (5 bases). CDR3 sequence (DNA): TGCGCCAGCAGCTTAGGACATCTCCAAGAGACCCAGTACTTC. Protein product: CASSLGHLQETQYF.